The rows below give T cell receptor beta chains drawn from one sample of a study of blood T cell repertoires in COVID-19. The table came from immunoSEQ multiplex PCR; TCRdb's copy has only in-frame clones and leaves some out. The table lists about 270,000 clones, 91% of them singletons. The sample comprised peripheral blood. All receptors derive from a person under 35 with COVID-19, enrolled during active disease. CDR3s include the opening cysteine and the closing phenylalanine or tryptophan. A D gene is named only where the DNA matches it firmly. A clone size is listed for some rows: how often the clone was seen (once, few, many), or a class if it is expanded.

j_gene	d_gene	v_gene	abundance	CDR3aa	CDR3nt
TRBJ2-3	TRBD2	TRBV4-2	NA	CASSQGASGSPDTQYF	TGTGCCAGCAGCCAAGGGGCTAGCGGGAGCCCGGATACGCAGTATTTT
TRBJ1-5	NA	TRBV9	NA	CASSVGGYQPQHF	TGTGCCAGCAGCGTAGGAGGATATCAGCCCCAGCATTTT
TRBJ2-2	TRBD2	TRBV6-6	NA	CASLELADTGELFF	TGTGCCAGCCTGGAACTAGCGGACACCGGGGAGCTGTTTTTT
TRBJ2-7	TRBD2	TRBV5-5	NA	CASSRLWEGSYEQYF	TGTGCCAGCAGCCGATTGTGGGAGGGCTCCTACGAGCAGTACTTC
TRBJ2-1	TRBD1	TRBV7-3	once	CASSWTGGNEQFF	TGTGCCAGCAGCTGGACAGGGGGCAATGAGCAGTTCTTC
TRBJ2-5	NA	TRBV6-5	NA	CASSSSLPTTQYF	TGTGCCAGCAGTTCGAGTTTACCTACGACCCAGTACTTC
TRBJ1-5	NA	TRBV3-1/TRBV3-2	NA	CASSQGPGPQHF	TGTGCCAGCAGCCAAGGGCCTGGTCCCCAGCATTTT
TRBJ1-4	NA	TRBV2	NA	CASGEQGRVEKLFF	TGTGCCAGCGGCGAACAGGGCCGGGTAGAAAAACTGTTTTTT
TRBJ1-2	NA	TRBV7-9	NA	CASSLAEGEGSYGYTF	TGTGCCAGCAGCTTAGCTGAAGGGGAAGGGTCCTATGGCTACACCTTC
TRBJ1-2	TRBD1	TRBV5-6	NA	CASSTGTGGPGYTF	TGTGCCAGCAGTACCGGGACAGGGGGCCCCGGCTACACCTTC
TRBJ2-1	NA	TRBV19	NA	CASSPGVGNDNEQFF	TGTGCCAGTAGCCCGGGAGTAGGGAATGACAATGAGCAGTTCTTC
TRBJ2-7	NA	TRBV7-9	NA	CASSLGGLGQPSYEQYF	TGTGCCAGCAGCTTAGGCGGTTTGGGGCAGCCATCCTACGAGCAGTACTTC
TRBJ2-5	TRBD2	TRBV28	NA	CASSSGQREKTQYF	TGTGCCAGCAGTTCCGGTCAGCGGGAAAAGACCCAGTACTTC
TRBJ2-3	NA	TRBV5-8	NA	CASSRENTQYF	TGTGCCAGCAGCCGGGAGAATACGCAGTATTTT
TRBJ2-3	TRBD1	TRBV4-2	NA	CASSQDIIGTGNLETDTQYF	TGTGCCAGCAGCCAAGATATTATTGGGACAGGGAATCTGGAGACAGATACGCAGTATTTT
TRBJ2-7	TRBD2	TRBV7-9	once	CASSSRTSGTYEQYF	TGTGCCAGCAGCTCAAGGACTAGCGGAACCTACGAGCAGTACTTC
TRBJ2-2	NA	TRBV20-1	NA	CSASAERNTGELFF	TGCAGTGCTAGTGCTGAGCGGAACACCGGGGAGCTGTTTTTT
TRBJ2-1	TRBD1	TRBV9	NA	CASNTGGAYNEQFF	TGTGCCAGCAACACAGGGGGCGCCTACAATGAGCAGTTCTTC
TRBJ1-1	TRBD1	TRBV24-1	NA	CATSTGAYTEAFF	TGTGCCACCAGTACAGGGGCCTACACTGAAGCTTTCTTT
TRBJ2-7	NA	TRBV25-1	NA	CASSQSQGRTYEQYF	TGTGCCAGCAGCCAGTCTCAGGGCCGAACCTACGAGCAGTACTTC
TRBJ1-6	NA	TRBV27	NA	CASRTTATLDNSPLHF	TGTGCCAGCAGAACGACAGCCACCCTTGATAATTCACCCCTCCACTTT
TRBJ2-7	TRBD2	TRBV30	NA	CAWKRTSGVYEQYF	TGTGCCTGGAAACGGACTAGCGGAGTTTACGAGCAGTACTTC
TRBJ1-1	NA	TRBV7-8	NA	CASSPYSTEAFF	TGTGCCAGCAGCCCCTATAGCACTGAAGCTTTCTTT
TRBJ2-7	TRBD1	TRBV5-4	NA	CASSLGGGQGSYEQYF	TGTGCCAGCAGCTTGGGGGGGGGACAGGGGTCCTACGAGCAGTACTTC
TRBJ2-7	NA	TRBV6-5	NA	CASSYALAGPYEQYF	TGTGCCAGCAGTTACGCCCTTGCGGGTCCCTACGAGCAGTACTTC
TRBJ2-1	NA	TRBV10-3	NA	CATQGFSGSYNEQFF	TGTGCCACCCAGGGCTTTAGCGGTTCCTACAATGAGCAGTTCTTC
TRBJ2-3	TRBD2	TRBV29-1	NA	CSVSGRATDTQYF	TGCAGCGTAAGCGGGAGGGCAACAGATACGCAGTATTTT
TRBJ1-2	NA	TRBV6-5	NA	CASGLWGYGYTF	TGTGCCAGCGGACTTTGGGGCTATGGCTACACCTTC
TRBJ2-5	TRBD2	TRBV10-3	NA	CAISRELAGQETQYF	TGTGCCATCAGCCGGGAGCTAGCGGGACAAGAGACCCAGTACTTC
TRBJ2-3	NA	TRBV29-1	NA	CSVRLGSTDTQYF	TGCAGCGTTCGGCTAGGTAGCACAGATACGCAGTATTTT
TRBJ1-3	NA	TRBV4-1	NA	CASSPLGGGGNTIYF	TGCGCCAGCAGCCCCTTGGGAGGCGGGGGAAACACCATATATTTT
TRBJ1-3	NA	TRBV7-9	NA	CASSLEATSSGNTIYF	TGTGCCAGCAGCTTAGAAGCTACGAGCTCTGGAAACACCATATATTTT
TRBJ1-2	NA	TRBV18	NA	CASSPSLGANYGYTF	TGTGCCAGCTCACCGAGTTTGGGAGCTAACTATGGCTACACCTTC
TRBJ2-3	NA	TRBV6-5	NA	CASSLLGWSDTQYF	TGTGCCAGCAGTTTACTAGGTTGGTCAGATACGCAGTATTTT
TRBJ1-5	NA	TRBV21-1	once	CASNTGGASSNQPQHF	TGTGCCAGCAACACAGGGGGCGCCTCAAGCAATCAGCCCCAGCATTTT
TRBJ2-2	NA	TRBV24-1	NA	CATSDSFFGELFF	TGTGCCACCAGTGATTCTTTTTTCGGGGAGCTGTTTTTT
TRBJ1-4	TRBD1	TRBV7-8	NA	CASSPPRGTAITTNEKLFF	TGTGCCAGCAGCCCGCCTAGGGGGACAGCAATTACAACTAATGAAAAACTGTTTTTT
TRBJ1-3	NA	TRBV3-1/TRBV3-2	NA	CASTLSGLSGNTIYF	TGTGCCAGCACCCTCTCAGGCCTCTCTGGAAACACCATATATTTT
TRBJ1-2	NA	TRBV7-9	few	CASSSTNNYGYTF	TGTGCCAGCAGCTCGACAAATAACTATGGCTACACCTTC
TRBJ2-5	NA	TRBV5-6	NA	CASSLRLVLATQETQYF	TGTGCCAGCAGCTTACGATTAGTGCTAGCGACCCAAGAGACCCAGTACTTC
TRBJ1-2	NA	TRBV9	NA	CASSRGGARGYTF	TGTGCCAGCAGCCGCGGAGGGGCGCGGGGCTACACCTTC
TRBJ1-1	TRBD1	TRBV19	NA	CASRYLQGRRVTEAFF	TGTGCCAGTAGATACCTACAGGGGCGAAGGGTCACTGAAGCTTTCTTT
TRBJ2-1	NA	TRBV15	NA	CATAQSIASVYNEQFF	TGTGCCACCGCCCAATCCATAGCGAGCGTCTACAATGAGCAGTTCTTC
TRBJ1-5	NA	TRBV19	NA	CASRIPGEYQPQHF	TGTGCCAGTAGGATACCGGGGGAGTATCAGCCCCAGCATTTT
TRBJ2-1	NA	TRBV20-1	few	CSVRDNEQFF	TGCAGTGTCCGGGACAATGAGCAGTTCTTC
TRBJ2-3	TRBD2	TRBV6-4	NA	CASSPASGGSTDTQYF	TGTGCCAGCAGTCCCGCCAGCGGGGGGAGCACAGATACGCAGTATTTT
TRBJ2-3	NA	TRBV4-3	NA	CASSQFRDWEYTDTQYF	TGCGCCAGCAGCCAATTCCGGGACTGGGAGTACACAGATACGCAGTATTTT
TRBJ1-4	NA	TRBV3-1/TRBV3-2	NA	CASSQATTGTSVF	TGTGCCAGCAGCCAAGCTACAACCGGGACATCGGTTTTT
TRBJ2-6	TRBD1	TRBV5-6	NA	CASGGTGDSIGANVLTF	TGTGCCAGCGGGGGGACAGGTGACTCCATTGGGGCCAACGTCCTGACTTTC
TRBJ2-2	NA	TRBV5-3	NA	CARVSRRYSHRRNTGELFF	TGTGCCAGAGTGAGCAGGCGCTACAGCCACCGTAGGAACACCGGGGAGCTGTTTTTT
TRBJ2-7	NA	TRBV18	NA	CASSSEAGGNYEQYF	TGTGCCAGCTCCTCAGAGGCAGGGGGGAACTACGAGCAGTACTTC
TRBJ1-1	TRBD1	TRBV7-9	NA	CASSLDGTDEAFF	TGTGCCAGCAGTTTAGACGGGACAGACGAAGCTTTCTTT
TRBJ2-5	NA	TRBV27	NA	CASSSPGEQWYF	TGTGCCAGCAGTTCCCCAGGGGAGCAATGGTACTTC
TRBJ2-2	NA	TRBV18	NA	CASSPRDATGELFF	TGTGCCAGCTCACCTCGGGATGCTACCGGGGAGCTGTTTTTT
TRBJ2-3	NA	TRBV6-1	NA	CASSEVPSSTDTQYF	TGTGCCAGCAGTGAAGTCCCTAGCAGCACAGATACGCAGTATTTT
TRBJ2-6	NA	TRBV16	NA	CASSRSGYSGANVLTF	TGTGCCAGCAGCCGCAGCGGGTACTCTGGGGCCAACGTCCTGACTTTC
TRBJ2-1	TRBD2	TRBV10-3	NA	CAISEAGTKNEQFF	TGTGCCATCAGTGAGGCCGGGACTAAAAATGAGCAGTTCTTC
TRBJ2-7	TRBD1	TRBV6-5	NA	CASSWRQGGYEQYF	TGTGCCAGCAGTTGGCGACAGGGGGGCTACGAGCAGTACTTC
TRBJ1-5	TRBD1	TRBV6-2/TRBV6-3	medium-sized	CASSWTGNNQPQHF	TGTGCCAGCAGCTGGACAGGGAACAATCAGCCCCAGCATTTT